The source of this T cell receptor beta chain is a study of blood T cell repertoires in COVID-19. About the study: Researchers got acute and convalescent COVID-19 samples from the United States, Italy and Spain. T cells, B-cell-depleted T cells, or PBMCs supplied cDNA or gDNA.

The germline CDR1 and CDR2 sequences are MNHNY and SVGAGI (reference sequence). The CDR3 has 13 amino acids. V gave up 6 bases and J gave up 8 bases, with 15 bases separating them. Repertoires were generated with immunoSEQ multiplex PCR, while TCRdb's copy carries only in-frame clones and drops some. The data show 25,000 to 35,000 clones, about 91% seen once. The sequenced material came from peripheral blood. This TCR was sampled from a human donor in a cohort sampled during active COVID-19. The rearrangement joins TRBV6-6 to TRBJ2-3, with TRBD2 as a possible D gene (6 bases). CDR3 DNA: TGTGCCAGCAGCCCCGGACTACCGGGTACGCAGTATTTT. Its translation is CASSPGLPGTQYF.